The clone carrying this T cell receptor beta chain was seen more than once but under ten times. These data belong to a study of response to subunit inactivated influenza vaccine. TCRdb ran MiXCR on the RT-PCR reads and lists one entry per CDR3 protein. The profile shows roughly 550,000 distinct CDR3 sequences, approximately 22% of them singletons. Germline V gene data show CDR1 as MNHNS and CDR2 as SASEGT. This CDR3 has 13 residues. Another study also made use of these data, one on T cells expressing NK-cell markers. That paper adds: 5'RACE template switching with UMIs produced the TCR beta cDNA. Sequenced donors, eight in total, included seven who were HCMV-seropositive and one who was seronegative.

This rearrangement joins TRBV6-1 to TRBJ2-1; D unclear. This receptor was identified in a man aged 45-65 years who received an inactivated influenza vaccine. Here the sequenced sample was CD4+ T cells sorted from PBMCs, taken about 12 days after vaccination. CDR3 region: CGTNKHGRDEQFF. Written as DNA, the CDR3 is TGTGGCACTAACAAACACGGTAGGGATGAGCAGTTCTTC.